What follows are 18 T cell receptor beta chains derived from one specimen sequenced in a study of beta chain features in type 1 diabetes. What was sequenced were expressed TCRB transcripts, since all of the isolated RNA had been reverse transcribed. Sequenced by immunoSEQ multiplex PCR; TCRdb stores in-frame clones only, minus some. The sample records around 150,000 clones, around 7% being singletons. Sample: central memory CD4+ T cells from blood. These receptors were taken from a woman in her twenties or thirties in good health.

The V and J genes are TRBV7-2 and TRBJ2-5; D not certain. The CDR3 consists of 15 residues. Trimming took 1 base from V and 1 from J, leaving 10 bases between them. CDR1 is SGHTA and CDR2 is FQGNSA in the germline V gene. The CDR3 bases are TGTGCCAGCAGCTTAGGGCCAAACCCCCAAGAGACCCAGTACTTC. Translation gives CASSLGPNPQETQYF.

This clone has just a few counts. The chain is built from TRBV28 and TRBJ1-2; 8 positions agree with TRBD1. The CDR3 spans 16 residues. Germline CDR1 is MDHEN and CDR2 is SYDVKM. Trimming removed 5 bases from V and 0 bases from J; junction bases left unmatched: 8. The CDR3 region is CASSQPGTGTNYGYTF. The CDR3 DNA sequence: TGTGCCAGCAGTCAGCCTGGGACAGGAACTAACTATGGCTACACCTTC.

The chain recombines TRBV14 with TRBJ1-2; 7 bases map to TRBD1. The CDR3 extends over 14 amino acids. The V gene end was trimmed by 4 bases and the J gene end by 4 bases; junction bases not matched to a gene: 6. The germline CDR1 and CDR2 sequences are SGHDN and FVKESK. The CDR3 spells CASSPGQSSYGYTF. The DNA for the CDR3 is TGTGCCAGCAGCCCGGGACAGAGTTCCTATGGCTACACCTTC.

This clone occurred a few times. The rearrangement links TRBV6-5 to TRBJ2-2; 12 positions match TRBD2. Trimming took 4 bases from V and 6 from J; bases not matched to a gene: 6. CDR3 size: 16 residues. Germline CDR1 reads MNHEY; CDR2 reads SVGAGI. DNA for the CDR3: TGTGCCAGCAGTTCCTGGACTAGCGGGACCTCCGGGGAGCTGTTTTTT. This translates into CASSSWTSGTSGELFF.

This chain joins TRBV7-8 and TRBJ2-3, with 15 bases fitting TRBD2. Germline values: CDR1 SGHVS, CDR2 FQNEAQ. The ends lost 5 bases at V and 2 bases at J; junction bases unmatched: 5. This CDR3 has 17 amino acids. The CDR3 sequence: CASSQGLAGGHTDTQYF. The CDR3 DNA sequence: TGTGCCAGCAGCCAGGGACTAGCGGGAGGTCACACAGATACGCAGTATTTT.

Only a few counts were recorded for this clone. The V gene is TRBV7-2, the J gene TRBJ1-1, with TRBD1 identical over 10 bases. The CDR3 has 14 residues. CDR1 SGHTA and CDR2 FQGNSA come from the germline V gene. V lost 5 bases, J lost 3 bases, and 3 bases stayed unmatched. The DNA of the CDR3 is TGTGCCAGCAGCCCTGACAGGGGGCACACTGAAGCTTTCTTT. As protein: CASSPDRGHTEAFF. The complete variable domain, with remaining parts taken from reference TRBV7-2 and TRBJ1-1, reads GAGVSQSPSNKVTEKGKDVELRCDPISGHTALYWYRQSLGQGLEFLIYFQGNSAPDKSGLPSDRFSAERTGGSVSTLTIQRTQQEDSAVYLCASSPDRGHTEAFFGQGTRLTVV.

This clone was seen more than once but under ten times. This sequence joins TRBV6-5 and TRBJ2-2, with D maybe TRBD1 (5 bases). Between the trimmed V and J ends, which lost 6 bases and 7 bases, there was a span of 12 bases. The germline CDR1 and CDR2 sequences are MNHEY and SVGAGI. The CDR3 consists of 13 residues. CDR3 DNA: TGTGCCAGCAGCTACGGACAATACGGGGAGCTGTTTTTT. Amino acids: CASSYGQYGELFF.

The genes are TRBV28 and TRBJ1-4; a weak D match, TRBD1 (6 bases). Germline CDR1 is MDHEN and CDR2 is SYDVKM. CDR3 length equals 15 residues. V lost 4 bases, J lost 7 bases, and 16 bases lay in between. The chain's CDR3 is CASSYGQPGGEKLFF. As DNA, the CDR3 is TGTGCCAGCAGTTATGGACAGCCCGGAGGTGAAAAACTGTTTTTT.

This clone was picked up a small number of times. CDR3: CASSPTRSGSINEQFF. DNA for the CDR3: TGCGCCAGCAGCCCGACCCGAAGCGGGAGCATTAATGAGCAGTTCTTC. V gene TRBV4-1 combines with J gene TRBJ2-1, with 8 bases fitting TRBD2. J was trimmed by 7 bases and V by 4 bases; bases with no gene match: 12. This CDR3 has 16 amino acids. CDR1 is MGHRA, CDR2 YSYEKL, per germline.

The DNA of the CDR3 is TGCGCCAGCAGCCAACCCGGGACAGGGGGGGGTGGCTACACCTTC. Its protein is CASSQPGTGGGGYTF. The chain couples TRBV4-1 to TRBJ1-2, with 11 bases fitting TRBD1. This CDR3 has 15 residues. Losses at the gene ends were 2 bases for V and 7 bases for J; bases not matched to a gene: 6. The germline V gene has CDR1 MGHRA and CDR2 YSYEKL.

The rearrangement joins TRBV15 to TRBJ2-7; 8 bases align to TRBD1. Germline V CDR1 and CDR2: LNHNV, YYDKDF (reference sequence). The CDR3 spans 13 residues. Losses at the gene ends were 5 bases for V and 6 bases for J; bases not matched to a gene: 6. This CDR3 reads CATSPRTGSEQYF. In DNA, the CDR3 is TGTGCCACCAGCCCCAGGACAGGGAGCGAGCAGTACTTC.

Only a few counts were recorded for this clone. The rearrangement uses TRBV2 and TRBJ1-5; possible D gene TRBD1, 6 bases. This CDR3 has 14 amino acids. Trimming stripped 6 bases from V and 5 bases from J, with 14 bases between. Germline V gene lookup returns CDR1 SNHLY and CDR2 FYNNEI. The CDR3 DNA reads TGTGCCAGCAGCGGGCGGGGGCCGGATCAGCCCCAGCATTTT. Residues: CASSGRGPDQPQHF.

J is TRBJ2-7 and V is TRBV6-1; TRBD1 matches at 7 bases. CDR1 and CDR2 (germline): MNHNS, SASEGT. The V gene end was trimmed by 6 bases and the J gene end by 0 bases; junction bases not matched to a gene: 5. The CDR3 consists of 14 residues. The DNA of the CDR3 is TGTGCCAGCAGCTTACAGGGGAGCTCCTACGAGCAGTACTTC. Its translation is CASSLQGSSYEQYF.

This rearrangement joins TRBV2 to TRBJ1-1, with TRBD1 as a possible D gene (5 bases). The CDR3 runs to 12 residues. V was clipped by 8 bases and J by 6 bases, with 13 bases between them. Germline V CDR1 and CDR2: SNHLY, FYNNEI. CDR3 sequence (DNA): TGTGCCAGCGCCAGCCAGGGTGCTGAAGCTTTCTTT. The encoded protein is CASASQGAEAFF.

This chain uses TRBV4-3 with TRBJ1-3; no definite D call. This CDR3 is 15 amino acids long. Germline V lookup: CDR1 LGHNA, CDR2 YSLEER. Trimming stripped 2 bases from V and 2 bases from J, with 10 bases between. The CDR3 sequence is CASSQNAGPGNTIYF. CDR3 sequence (DNA): TGCGCCAGCAGCCAAAACGCAGGTCCTGGAAACACCATATATTTT.

The chain couples TRBV25-1 to TRBJ2-7; D ambiguous. The germline V gene has CDR1 MGHDK and CDR2 SYGVNS. This CDR3 has 12 residues. V gave up 3 bases and J gave up 4 bases, with 7 bases separating them. CDR3: CASSEYLYEQYF. For the CDR3, the DNA is TGTGCCAGCAGTGAGTATCTGTACGAGCAGTACTTC.

There are a few counts of this clone. This chain joins TRBV10-3 and TRBJ2-5; 9 positions agree with TRBD1. The CDR3 contains 14 residues. With V trimmed by 3 bases and J by 6 bases, 5 bases remained unmatched. The germline V gene encodes CDR1 ENHRY and CDR2 SYGVKD. The DNA of the CDR3 is TGTGCCATCAGTGAACCGGGACAGGGTCAGACCCAGTACTTC. It yields the protein CAISEPGQGQTQYF.

The rearrangement joins TRBV7-2 to TRBJ1-3; weak D call: TRBD1 (5 bases). V lost 1 base and J lost 7, with 5 bases in between. Germline CDR1 reads SGHTA; CDR2 reads FQGNSA. The CDR3 consists of 12 residues. CDR3 in DNA: TGTGCCAGCAGCTTAGACAGGAACACCATATATTTT. This sequence encodes CASSLDRNTIYF. Complete variable domain (other parts from reference TRBV7-2 and TRBJ1-3): GAGVSQSPSNKVTEKGKDVELRCDPISGHTALYWYRQSLGQGLEFLIYFQGNSAPDKSGLPSDRFSAERTGGSVSTLTIQRTQQEDSAVYLCASSLDRNTIYFGEGSWLTVV.